These T cell receptor beta chains were read from a single sample in a study of control samples from healthy donors and cancer patients. The method was immunoSEQ multiplex PCR; TCRdb's version includes in-frame clones alone and lacks a portion of them. The sample yields tens of thousands of clones, nearly 90% seen once. Material for sequencing was PBMCs. The origin of the receptors is a man between 60 and 75 years old with colorectal cancer. Both conserved end residues are part of each CDR3. The D gene is left open where the match is weak. Part of the rows lack a size; the others show once, few, many or a class for expanded clones.

DNA: TGCGCCAGCAGCCTCTTCCCCCACGCGAACACTGAAGCTTTCTTT; CDR3: CASSLFPHANTEAFF; V: TRBV4-1; J: TRBJ1-1; size: NA; D: NA; length: 15
DNA: TGTGCCAGCACCTTAGGGGGGGCGGTTCGCGAGCAGTACTTC; CDR3: CASTLGGAVREQYF; V: TRBV7-8; J: TRBJ2-7; size: NA; D: NA; length: 14
DNA: TGTGCCAGCAGCTTAGAAGGGCTGGACACAGATACGCAGTATTTT; CDR3: CASSLEGLDTDTQYF; V: TRBV7-8; J: TRBJ2-3; size: NA; D: NA; length: 15
DNA: TGTGCCAGCAGCCTCGACAGGGGGTCGTGGGGCTACACCTTC; CDR3: CASSLDRGSWGYTF; V: TRBV11-2; J: TRBJ1-2; size: once; D: TRBD1; length: 14
DNA: TGTGCCAGCAGTGAATGGGGGGCCAGCTATGGCTACACCTTC; CDR3: CASSEWGASYGYTF; V: TRBV2; J: TRBJ1-2; size: NA; D: NA; length: 14
DNA: TGTGCCAGCAGCTCGCTTGGGGTCCCCCAAGAGACCCAGTACTTC; CDR3: CASSSLGVPQETQYF; V: TRBV5-5; J: TRBJ2-5; size: NA; D: NA; length: 15
DNA: TGTGCCTGGAGTGCAGACAGGAACAACTATGGCTACACCTTC; CDR3: CAWSADRNNYGYTF; V: TRBV30; J: TRBJ1-2; size: once; D: NA; length: 14
DNA: TGTGCCAGCAGCTACGGACAGTTTTATAATTCACCCCTCCACTTT; CDR3: CASSYGQFYNSPLHF; V: TRBV7-8; J: TRBJ1-6; size: once; D: NA; length: 15
DNA: TGTGCCAGCAGTGACCTTGAGCGGGGGCTAACCTACAATGAGCAGTTCTTC; CDR3: CASSDLERGLTYNEQFF; V: TRBV6-4; J: TRBJ2-1; size: NA; D: TRBD2; length: 17
DNA: TGTGCCAGCAGCTTAATAGGGGAGAGCACAGATACGCAGTATTTT; CDR3: CASSLIGESTDTQYF; V: TRBV7-3; J: TRBJ2-3; size: NA; D: NA; length: 15
DNA: TGTGCCAGCAGCAGACTAGAGGATACGCAGTATTTT; CDR3: CASSRLEDTQYF; V: TRBV9; J: TRBJ2-3; size: NA; D: NA; length: 12
DNA: TGTGCCAGCAGCCAAGGCGAGGCGGGGGGGGACGAGCAGTTCTTC; CDR3: CASSQGEAGGDEQFF; V: TRBV3-1/TRBV3-2; J: TRBJ2-1; size: NA; D: TRBD2; length: 15
DNA: TGTGCCAGCTCACCCCAAGGGGGGCAAAGGACTGAAGCTTTCTTT; CDR3: CASSPQGGQRTEAFF; V: TRBV18; J: TRBJ1-1; size: NA; D: NA; length: 15
DNA: TGTGCCAGCAGCTTGTGGGGGCATCATATCCTTAAAACGCAGTATTTT; CDR3: CASSLWGHHILKTQYF; V: TRBV5-5; J: TRBJ2-3; size: NA; D: NA; length: 16
DNA: TGTGCCAGCTCACCATCATCGACCGGGCGAGGCGAGCAGTACTTC; CDR3: CASSPSSTGRGEQYF; V: TRBV18; J: TRBJ2-7; size: NA; D: NA; length: 15
DNA: TGTGCCAGCAGGGGATCGACAGTCTCTGGAAGCACCATATATTTT; CDR3: CASRGSTVSGSTIYF; V: TRBV2; J: TRBJ1-3; size: NA; D: NA; length: 15
DNA: TGTGCCAGCAGCCAAGAAATCACAGATACGCAGTATTTT; CDR3: CASSQEITDTQYF; V: TRBV4-2; J: TRBJ2-3; size: NA; D: NA; length: 13
DNA: TGTGCCAGCAGTTACATAGGGGTCACTGAAGCTTTCTTT; CDR3: CASSYIGVTEAFF; V: TRBV6-2/TRBV6-3; J: TRBJ1-1; size: NA; D: NA; length: 13
DNA: TGTGCCTGGAGTGGACGCACCCTCTCCTATAATTCACCCCTCCACTTT; CDR3: CAWSGRTLSYNSPLHF; V: TRBV30; J: TRBJ1-6; size: NA; D: NA; length: 16